This entry lists 28 T cell receptor beta chains sequenced from one sample in a study of cytomegalovirus exposure and HLA in healthy donors. The PCR was carried out with 60 Vbeta primers and 13 Jbeta primers. TCRdb's table, derived via immunoSEQ multiplex PCR, lists solely in-frame clones and lacks some. The table lists roughly 160,000 clones, around three quarters of them singletons. The sample taken for sequencing was PBMCs. These TCRs come from a woman aged 50 to 65 in good health and CMV-seropositive.

This clone was seen a handful of times. Here the CDR3 reads CASSTGTGGEGAFF. In DNA, the CDR3 is TGCGCCAGCAGCACAGGGACAGGGGGCGAAGGAGCTTTCTTT. The rearrangement joins TRBV5-1 to TRBJ1-1, with 12 bases lining up with TRBD1. The ends lost 4 bases at V and 10 bases at J; junction bases unmatched: 8. CDR1 and CDR2 from the germline V gene are SGHRS and YFSETQ. The CDR3 totals 14 residues.

This clone was picked up a small number of times. The J gene is TRBJ2-3, the V gene TRBV9, with D perhaps matching TRBD2 (6 bases). Between the trimmed V and J ends, which lost 3 bases and 7 bases, there was a span of 21 bases. The V gene's germline CDR1 is SGDLS and CDR2 YYNGEE. This CDR3 is 16 amino acids long. CDR3 DNA sequence: TGTGCCAGCAGCGGCCGGGACTCTCGAAATACAAATACGCAGTATTTT. It yields the protein CASSGRDSRNTNTQYF.

The V and J genes are TRBV7-2 and TRBJ1-1, with D hard to call. Germline values: CDR1 SGHTA, CDR2 FQGNSA. The CDR3 is 14 residues long. V was cut by 5 bases and J by 4 bases, with 14 bases left in between. The CDR3, as DNA: TGTGCCAGCAGCACGACGGGCGGGGTCACTGAAGCTTTCTTT. This codes for CASSTTGGVTEAFF.

The chain employs TRBV10-3 and TRBJ2-3; 8 positions agree with TRBD2. Losses at the gene ends were 3 bases for V and 2 bases for J; bases not matched to a gene: 7. Per the germline V gene, CDR1 is ENHRY and CDR2 is SYGVKD. The CDR3 has 16 amino acids. In DNA form, the CDR3 reads TGTGCCATCAGTGAAGGTAGCGGGGACACCACAGATACGCAGTATTTT. Its protein is CAISEGSGDTTDTQYF.

The chain couples TRBV15 to TRBJ1-1; weak D call: TRBD1 (5 bases). The CDR3 runs 16 residues. Germline V gene sequence: CDR1 LNHNV, CDR2 YYDKDF (reference sequence). The V gene lost 3 bases and the J gene lost 5 bases, with 19 bases spanning the gap. DNA for the CDR3: TGTGCCACCAGCAGGACAGAGATGACGGCGGTAACTGAAGCTTTCTTT. Translating gives CATSRTEMTAVTEAFF.

The rearrangement uses TRBV5-6 and TRBJ1-1; 8 nucleotides match TRBD1. Germline assignment: CDR1 SGHDT and CDR2 YYEEEE. V was clipped by 1 base and J by 3 bases; unmatched bases: 8. CDR3 length equals 16 residues. CDR3 sequence: CASSLSDRGGYTEAFF. In nucleotides, the CDR3 is TGTGCCAGCAGCTTGTCAGACAGGGGAGGGTACACTGAAGCTTTCTTT.

This chain uses TRBV6-6 with TRBJ2-5; 9 bases agree with TRBD1. The J call may be mistaken, given a closer DNA end match to TRBJ2-7. Germline V gene lookup returns CDR1 MNHNY and CDR2 SVGAGI (reference sequence). The CDR3 contains 13 residues. The CDR3 spells CASSPGQGGEQYF. The CDR3, as DNA: TGTGCCAGCAGCCCGGGACAGGGAGGCGAGCAGTACTTC.

The genes are TRBV5-6 and TRBJ1-2; the match to TRBD1 covers 9 bases. The germline gives CDR1 SGHDT, CDR2 YYEEEE. The CDR3 is made up of 16 amino acids. V gave up 0 bases and J gave up 6 bases; unmatched junction bases: 9. This chain's CDR3 is CASSLAVWTGVDGYTF. The DNA for the CDR3 is TGTGCCAGCAGCTTGGCCGTCTGGACAGGGGTTGATGGCTACACCTTC.

V gene TRBV7-6 combines with J gene TRBJ2-3; a possible D gene is TRBD2 (5 bases). The V gene's germline CDR1 is SGHVS and CDR2 FNYEAQ. Trimming removed 2 bases from V and 0 bases from J, with 15 bases in between. This CDR3 comprises 17 residues. This CDR3 is CASSLRRIPSSTDTQYF. Written as DNA, the CDR3 is TGTGCCAGCAGCTTAAGGAGGATACCTTCTAGCACAGATACGCAGTATTTT.

The genes are TRBV27 and TRBJ2-1; 11 bases agree with TRBD1. The CDR3 contains 15 residues. In germline, CDR1 is MNHEY, CDR2 SMNVEV (reference sequence). V shed 2 bases and J 7 bases; nucleotides not matched to a gene: 4. For the CDR3, the DNA is TGTGCCAGCAGTTTAAAGGGGACAGGGGGAAATGAGCAGTTCTTC. This gives the protein CASSLKGTGGNEQFF.

The J gene is TRBJ1-5, the V gene TRBV28; D gene ambiguous. The V gene's germline CDR1 is MDHEN and CDR2 SYDVKM. V was trimmed by 8 bases and J by 6 bases, leaving 17 bases between them. CDR3 size: 14 residues. DNA for the CDR3: TGTGCCAGCCTGCCAGTTAGTAGCCCTCAGCCCCAGCATTTT. Translating it yields CASLPVSSPQPQHF.

The gene calls are TRBV4-2 and TRBJ2-6; 14 positions agree with TRBD2. Germline lookup yields CDR1 LGHNA and CDR2 YNFKEQ. V dropped 4 bases and J dropped 0; count of bases not matched to a gene: 5. This CDR3 comprises 19 residues. The CDR3 nucleotides read TGTGCCAGCAGCCTGGGACTAGCGGGAGATTACTCTGGGGCCAACGTCCTGACTTTC. Amino acids: CASSLGLAGDYSGANVLTF.

The chain recombines TRBV20-1 with TRBJ2-7; 7 nucleotides agree with TRBD1. V lost 6 bases, J lost 6 bases, and 5 bases stayed unmatched. The CDR3 runs 11 residues. CDR1 and CDR2 (germline): DFQATT, SNEGSKA (reference sequence). CDR3 in amino acids: CSANDRAEQYF. The CDR3 nucleotides are TGCAGTGCCAACGACAGGGCCGAGCAGTACTTC.

V usage is TRBV5-5 and J usage is TRBJ1-2; D is unclear. The germline V gene encodes CDR1 SGHKS and CDR2 YYEKEE (reference sequence). The CDR3 runs 14 residues. Trimming left V 10 bases short and J 5 bases short, with 21 bases between. CDR3 DNA: TGTGCCTGCGGTAAAGAGGGCGGATATTATGGCTACACCTTC. Its translation is CACGKEGGYYGYTF.

V and J are TRBV7-6 and TRBJ2-7, with D possibly matching TRBD1 (6 bases). The CDR3 consists of 14 residues. Trimming pared 1 base from V and 0 bases from J, leaving 7 bases between. Germline V gene lookup returns CDR1 SGHVS and CDR2 FNYEAQ. CDR3 sequence: CASSLGTVSYEQYF. The CDR3 bases are TGTGCCAGCAGCTTAGGGACAGTCTCCTACGAGCAGTACTTC.

This rearrangement joins TRBV7-6 to TRBJ1-2; 8 nucleotides line up with TRBD1. V gave up 5 bases and J gave up 7 bases; unmatched junction bases: 9. The CDR3 contains 14 residues. Germline-derived CDR1 and CDR2 are SGHVS and FNYEAQ. The DNA for the CDR3 is TGTGCCAGCAGCCCAGGGGGCCCAGGAGGTGGCTACACCTTC. Residues: CASSPGGPGGGYTF.

Concerning this clone itself: The sample has other DNA sequences that encode this CDR3 too. This sequence joins TRBV11-2 and TRBJ1-1, with 9 bases aligning to TRBD1. The CDR3 consists of 17 residues. The J segment lost 5 bases and the V segment lost 5 bases, leaving 15 bases of the junction unmatched. Germline loops: CDR1 SGHAT, CDR2 FQNNGV. DNA for the CDR3: TGTGCCAGCAGCCCCTGGCCTAAGGACAGGGGATTTACTGAAGCTTTCTTT. Translated, it gives CASSPWPKDRGFTEAFF.

This chain connects TRBV15 to TRBJ1-5, with TRBD1 identical over 12 bases. Germline V lookup: CDR1 LNHNV, CDR2 YYDKDF (reference sequence). This CDR3 spans 19 amino acids. The V and J ends lost 5 bases and 1 base, in that order; junction bases with no gene match: 12. The CDR3 nucleotides read TGTGCCACCAGCGGGCCCGGGACAGGGGGCTCCCTAAGCAATCAGCCCCAGCATTTT. Translating it yields CATSGPGTGGSLSNQPQHF.

This sequence joins TRBV7-2 and TRBJ1-1; 7 nucleotides match TRBD1. The CDR3 totals 15 residues. Germline CDR1 is SGHTA and CDR2 is FQGNSA. J lost 0 bases, V lost 3 bases, and 4 bases had no gene match. CDR3 sequence (DNA): TGTGCCAGCAGCTTCGGCGACAGGGTGAACACTGAAGCTTTCTTT. Translation: CASSFGDRVNTEAFF.

This chain links TRBV9 with TRBJ1-2; no firm D call. The CDR3 spans 15 residues. Germline V gene sequence: CDR1 SGDLS, CDR2 YYNGEE. V dropped 0 bases and J dropped 8 bases, with 17 bases sitting between them. The chain's CDR3 is CASSVGSGVSRGYTF. The CDR3 DNA reads as TGTGCCAGCAGCGTAGGTTCCGGGGTTAGTCGGGGCTACACCTTC.

The chain recombines TRBV5-6 with TRBJ2-3; 12 positions match TRBD2. Germline CDR1 reads SGHDT; CDR2 reads YYEEEE. The CDR3 contains 17 residues. J gave up 4 bases and V 3 bases, and 9 bases lay outside the gene matches. Here the CDR3 reads CASSSTTSGSIADTQYF. Written as DNA, the CDR3 is TGTGCCAGCAGCTCCACGACTAGCGGGAGCATCGCAGATACGCAGTATTTT. Together with reference TRBV5-6 and TRBJ2-3, the CDR3 gives the full variable domain: DAGVTQSPTHLIKTRGQQVTLRCSPKSGHDTVSWYQQALGQGPQFIFQYYEEEERQRGNFPDRFSGHQFPNYSSELNVNALLLGDSALYLCASSSTTSGSIADTQYFGPGTRLTVL.

This clone was seen a single time. Here the CDR3 DNA reads TGTGCCAGCAGCTTATTAGGGGGCGCAAGGACTGAAGCTTTCTTT. Amino acids: CASSLLGGARTEAFF. The chain combines TRBV7-9 with TRBJ1-1, with 7 bases matching TRBD1. V shed 2 bases, J shed 5 bases, and the junction held 8 bases outside the gene matches. CDR1 and CDR2 (germline): SEHNR, FQNEAQ (reference sequence). CDR3 size: 15 residues. The variable domain in full, with the rest retrieved from reference TRBV7-9 and TRBJ1-1, is DTGVSQNPRHKITKRGQNVTFRCDPISEHNRLYWYRQTLGQGPEFLTYFQNEAQLEKSRLLSDRFSAERPKGSFSTLEIQRTEQGDSAMYLCASSLLGGARTEAFFGQGTRLTVV.

The genes are TRBV7-2 and TRBJ1-1, with D tentatively TRBD1 (5 bases). V lost 1 base, J lost 4 bases, and 10 bases lay in between. Germline CDR1 SGHTA, CDR2 FQGNSA. This CDR3 is 14 amino acids long. The DNA for the CDR3 is TGTGCCAGCAGCTTAGGGTTGGGGGGCACTGAAGCTTTCTTT. Protein: CASSLGLGGTEAFF.

Note on this clone: One junction end disagrees with the germline gene, perhaps due to a read error. The chain carries TRBV7-9 and TRBJ1-2; D gene uncertain. Germline CDR1 and CDR2: SEHNR and FQNEAQ (reference sequence). The CDR3 is made up of 14 amino acids. The CDR3 sequence: CSSSLLGGNHGYTF. As DNA, the CDR3 is TGTTCCAGCAGCTTATTAGGAGGGAACCATGGCTACACCTTC.

The V and J genes are TRBV7-3 and TRBJ2-1; D possibly corresponds to TRBD1 (6 bases). Germline lookup yields CDR1 SGHTA and CDR2 FQGTGA. V shed 4 bases and J shed 9 bases, with 16 bases lying between them. The CDR3 covers 14 residues. The DNA for the CDR3 is TGTGCCAGCAGCTCCCCTGAGGGGGTCGGTGAGCAGTTCTTC. Translating it yields CASSSPEGVGEQFF.

This rearrangement joins TRBV9 to TRBJ2-5; D ambiguous. Germline loops: CDR1 SGDLS, CDR2 YYNGEE. Trimming took off 0 bases at V and 5 bases at J, with 11 bases between the two ends. This CDR3 has 14 amino acids. The CDR3 loop reads CASSVGSLGETQYF. CDR3 coding DNA: TGTGCCAGCAGCGTAGGATCGCTCGGTGAGACCCAGTACTTC.

The chain recombines TRBV9 with TRBJ2-3; a possible D gene is TRBD1 (6 bases). With 7 bases removed from V and 0 bases from J, the gap between germline ends came to 12 bases. This CDR3 is built from 14 residues. Germline CDR1 is SGDLS and CDR2 is YYNGEE. The CDR3 spells CASQGQLSTDTQYF. The DNA of the CDR3 is TGTGCCAGCCAGGGACAACTGAGCACAGATACGCAGTATTTT.

The chain has TRBV5-1 and TRBJ1-1; D is ambiguous. The germline gives CDR1 SGHRS, CDR2 YFSETQ. This CDR3 has 15 amino acids. V shed 3 bases and J shed 3 bases, with 15 bases lying between them. The CDR3 is CASSSSGIMDTEAFF. Here the CDR3 DNA reads TGCGCCAGCAGCTCCTCGGGTATTATGGACACTGAAGCTTTCTTT.